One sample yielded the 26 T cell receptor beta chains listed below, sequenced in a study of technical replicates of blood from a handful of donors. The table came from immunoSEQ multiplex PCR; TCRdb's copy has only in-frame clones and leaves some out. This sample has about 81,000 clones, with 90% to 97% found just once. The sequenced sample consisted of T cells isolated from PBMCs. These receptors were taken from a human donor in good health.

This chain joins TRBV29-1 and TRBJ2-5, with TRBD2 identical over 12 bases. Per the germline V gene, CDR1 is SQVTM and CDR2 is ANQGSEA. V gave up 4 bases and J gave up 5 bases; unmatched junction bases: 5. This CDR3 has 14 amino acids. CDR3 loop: CSVALAGGPETQYF. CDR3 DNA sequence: TGCAGCGTTGCACTAGCGGGAGGCCCTGAGACCCAGTACTTC.

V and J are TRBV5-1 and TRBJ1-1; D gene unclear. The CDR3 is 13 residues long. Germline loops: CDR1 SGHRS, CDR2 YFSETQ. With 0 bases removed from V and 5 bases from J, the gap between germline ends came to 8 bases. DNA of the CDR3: TGCGCCAGCAGCTTGGGGGGAGGAACTGAAGCTTTCTTT. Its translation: CASSLGGGTEAFF. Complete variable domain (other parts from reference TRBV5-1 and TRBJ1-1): KAGVTQTPRYLIKTRGQQVTLSCSPISGHRSVSWYQQTPGQGLQFLFEYFSETQRNKGNFPGRFSGRQFSNSRSEMNVSTLELGDSALYLCASSLGGGTEAFFGQGTRLTVV.

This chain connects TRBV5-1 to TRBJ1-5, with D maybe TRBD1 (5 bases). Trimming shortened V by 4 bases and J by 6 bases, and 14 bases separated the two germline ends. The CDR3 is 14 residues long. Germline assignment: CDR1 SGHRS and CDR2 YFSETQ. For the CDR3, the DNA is TGCGCCAGCAGCCCTCAGGGTCAGGGTCAGCCCCAGCATTTT. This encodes CASSPQGQGQPQHF.

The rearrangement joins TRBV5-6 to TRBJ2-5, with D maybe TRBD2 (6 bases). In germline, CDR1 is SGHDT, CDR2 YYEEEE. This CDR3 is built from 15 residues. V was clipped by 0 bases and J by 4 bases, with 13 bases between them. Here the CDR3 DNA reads TGTGCCAGCAGCTTGGCCAGCGGAGCGGGAGAGACCCAGTACTTC. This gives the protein CASSLASGAGETQYF.

Written as DNA, the CDR3 is TGTGCCAGCAGTCCCCCGCGGCTACCCCTCTACCAAGAGACCCAGTACTTC. It yields the protein CASSPPRLPLYQETQYF. The rearrangement uses TRBV28 and TRBJ2-5; no clear D gene. Germline CDR1 and CDR2: MDHEN and SYDVKM. The length of the CDR3 is 17 residues. The V and J ends lost 5 bases and 0 bases respectively, with 19 bases between them.

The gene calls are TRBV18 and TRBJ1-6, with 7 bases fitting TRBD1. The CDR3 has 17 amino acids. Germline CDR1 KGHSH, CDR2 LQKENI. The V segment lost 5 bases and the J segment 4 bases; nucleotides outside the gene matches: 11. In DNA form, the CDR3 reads TGTGCCAGCTCATCGAGAAGGGACAGCCAATATAATTCACCCCTCCACTTT. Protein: CASSSRRDSQYNSPLHF. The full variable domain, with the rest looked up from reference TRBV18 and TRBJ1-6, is NAGVMQNPRHLVRRRGQEARLRCSPMKGHSHVYWYRQLPEEGLKFMVYLQKENIIDESGMPKERFSAEFPKEGPSILRIQQVVRGDSAAYFCASSSRRDSQYNSPLHFGNGTRLTVT.

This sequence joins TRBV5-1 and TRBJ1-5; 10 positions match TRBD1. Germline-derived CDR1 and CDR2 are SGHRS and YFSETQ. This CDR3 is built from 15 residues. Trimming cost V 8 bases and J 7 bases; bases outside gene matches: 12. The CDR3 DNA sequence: TGCGCCAGTAAACCCGGGACAGGGGTTTACCAGCCCCAGCATTTT. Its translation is CASKPGTGVYQPQHF. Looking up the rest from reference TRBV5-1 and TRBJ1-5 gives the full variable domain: KAGVTQTPRYLIKTRGQQVTLSCSPISGHRSVSWYQQTPGQGLQFLFEYFSETQRNKGNFPGRFSGRQFSNSRSEMNVSTLELGDSALYLCASKPGTGVYQPQHFGDGTRLSIL.

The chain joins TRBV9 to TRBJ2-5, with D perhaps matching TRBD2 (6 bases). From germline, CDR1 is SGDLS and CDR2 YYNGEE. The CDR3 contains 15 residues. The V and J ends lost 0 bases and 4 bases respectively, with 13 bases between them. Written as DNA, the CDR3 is TGTGCCAGCAGCGTAGTGTCAGGGCGGGGAGAGACCCAGTACTTC. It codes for CASSVVSGRGETQYF.

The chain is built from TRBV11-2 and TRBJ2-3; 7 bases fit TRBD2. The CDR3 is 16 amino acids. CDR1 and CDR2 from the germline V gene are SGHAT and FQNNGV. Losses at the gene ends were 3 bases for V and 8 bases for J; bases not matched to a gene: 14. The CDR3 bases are TGTGCCAGCAGCTTTTTCTCCGCTAGCGGCCTGAGTACGCAGTATTTT. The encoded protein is CASSFFSASGLSTQYF.

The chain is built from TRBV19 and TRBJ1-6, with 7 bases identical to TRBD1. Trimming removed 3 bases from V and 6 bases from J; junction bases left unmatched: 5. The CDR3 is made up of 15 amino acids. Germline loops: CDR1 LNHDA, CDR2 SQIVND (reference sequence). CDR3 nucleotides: TGTGCCAGTAGTATTGGAGCAGGGGGTAATTCACCCCTCCACTTT. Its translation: CASSIGAGGNSPLHF.

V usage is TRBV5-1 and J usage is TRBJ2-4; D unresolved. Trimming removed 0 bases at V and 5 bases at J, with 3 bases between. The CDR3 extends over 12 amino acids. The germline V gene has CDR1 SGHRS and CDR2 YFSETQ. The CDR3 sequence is CASSLAENIQYF. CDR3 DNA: TGCGCCAGCAGCTTGGCGGAAAACATTCAGTACTTC. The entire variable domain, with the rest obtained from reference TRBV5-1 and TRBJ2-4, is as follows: KAGVTQTPRYLIKTRGQQVTLSCSPISGHRSVSWYQQTPGQGLQFLFEYFSETQRNKGNFPGRFSGRQFSNSRSEMNVSTLELGDSALYLCASSLAENIQYFGAGTRLSVL.

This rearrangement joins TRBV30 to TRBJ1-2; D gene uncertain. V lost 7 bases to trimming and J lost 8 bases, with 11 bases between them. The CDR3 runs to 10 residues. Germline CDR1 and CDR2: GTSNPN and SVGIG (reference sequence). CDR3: CASVGGGYTF. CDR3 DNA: TGTGCCTCGGTCGGAGGGGGCTACACCTTC.

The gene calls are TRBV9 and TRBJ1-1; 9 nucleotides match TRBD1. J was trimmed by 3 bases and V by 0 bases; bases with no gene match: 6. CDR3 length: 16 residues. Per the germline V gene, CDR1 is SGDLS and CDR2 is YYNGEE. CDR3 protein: CASSVASGTGYTEAFF. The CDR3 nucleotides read TGTGCCAGCAGCGTAGCTTCGGGGACAGGGTACACTGAAGCTTTCTTT. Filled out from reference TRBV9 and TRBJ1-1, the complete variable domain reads DSGVTQTPKHLITATGQRVTLRCSPRSGDLSVYWYQQSLDQGLQFLIQYYNGEERAKGNILERFSAQQFPDLHSELNLSSLELGDSALYFCASSVASGTGYTEAFFGQGTRLTVV.

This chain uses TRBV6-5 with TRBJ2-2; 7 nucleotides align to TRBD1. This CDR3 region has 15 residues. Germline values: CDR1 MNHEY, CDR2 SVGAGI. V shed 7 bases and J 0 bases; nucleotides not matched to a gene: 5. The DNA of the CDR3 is TGTGCCAGCACATTCGACAGGGCGAACACCGGGGAGCTGTTTTTT. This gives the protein CASTFDRANTGELFF.

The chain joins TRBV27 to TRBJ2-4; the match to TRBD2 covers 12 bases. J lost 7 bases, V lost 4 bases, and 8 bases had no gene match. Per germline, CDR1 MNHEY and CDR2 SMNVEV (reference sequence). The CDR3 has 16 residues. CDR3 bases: TGTGCCAGCAGTTCTAGACTAGCGGGAGTTCGGAACATTCAGTACTTC. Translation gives CASSSRLAGVRNIQYF.

This CDR3 reads CASGYVRGTSGRADTQYF. The CDR3 nucleotides are TGTGCCAGCGGCTACGTCCGCGGGACTAGCGGGAGGGCCGATACGCAGTATTTT. This chain joins TRBV7-2 and TRBJ2-3; 16 bases are a match to TRBD2. The CDR3 loop spans 18 amino acids. Per germline, CDR1 SGHTA and CDR2 FQGNSA. Trimming at V came to 8 bases and at J to 6 bases, leaving 14 bases not matched to a gene.

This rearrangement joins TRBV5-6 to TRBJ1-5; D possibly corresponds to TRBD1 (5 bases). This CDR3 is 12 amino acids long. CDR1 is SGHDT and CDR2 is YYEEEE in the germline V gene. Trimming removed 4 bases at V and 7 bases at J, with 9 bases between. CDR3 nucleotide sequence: TGTGCCAGCAGCGGGGCAGGGCAGCCCCAGCATTTT. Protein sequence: CASSGAGQPQHF.

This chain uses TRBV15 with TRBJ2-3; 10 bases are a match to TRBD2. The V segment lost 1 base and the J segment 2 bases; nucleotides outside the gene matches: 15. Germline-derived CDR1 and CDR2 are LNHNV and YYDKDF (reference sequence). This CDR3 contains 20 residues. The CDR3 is CATSRALSQASGGNTDTQYF. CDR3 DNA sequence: TGTGCCACCAGCAGAGCGTTGTCGCAGGCTAGCGGGGGAAACACAGATACGCAGTATTTT.

In nucleotides, the CDR3 is TGTGCCAGCGCCGGGATGTCTAATGAAAAACTGTTTTTT. Residues: CASAGMSNEKLFF. The chain uses TRBV6-5 and TRBJ1-4; D gene unclear. In germline, CDR1 is MNHEY, CDR2 SVGAGI. The CDR3 has 13 residues. V lost 8 bases and J 3 bases, leaving 10 bases between the germline ends.

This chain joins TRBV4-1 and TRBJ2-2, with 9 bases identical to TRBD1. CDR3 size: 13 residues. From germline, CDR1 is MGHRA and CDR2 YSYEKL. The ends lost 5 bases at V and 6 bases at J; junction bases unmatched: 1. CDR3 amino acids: CASSDRGAGELFF. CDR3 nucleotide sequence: TGCGCCAGCAGCGACAGGGGGGCCGGGGAGCTGTTTTTT.

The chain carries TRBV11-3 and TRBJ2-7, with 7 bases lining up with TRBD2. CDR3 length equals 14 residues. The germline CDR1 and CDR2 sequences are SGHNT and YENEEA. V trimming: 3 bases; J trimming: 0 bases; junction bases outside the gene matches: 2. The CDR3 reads CASSFPGGSYEQYF. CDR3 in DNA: TGTGCCAGCAGCTTTCCGGGAGGCTCCTACGAGCAGTACTTC.

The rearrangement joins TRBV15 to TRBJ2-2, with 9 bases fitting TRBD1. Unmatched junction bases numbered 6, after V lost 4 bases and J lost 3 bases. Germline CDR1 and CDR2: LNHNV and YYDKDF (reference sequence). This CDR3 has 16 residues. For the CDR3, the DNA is TGTGCCACCAGCACCAAAGGGACAGGGTACACCGGGGAGCTGTTTTTT. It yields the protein CATSTKGTGYTGELFF. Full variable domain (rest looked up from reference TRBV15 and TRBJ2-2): DAMVIQNPRYQVTQFGKPVTLSCSQTLNHNVMYWYQQKSSQAPKLLFHYYDKDFNNEADTPDNFQSRRPNTSFCFLDIRSPGLGDTAMYLCATSTKGTGYTGELFFGEGSRLTVL.

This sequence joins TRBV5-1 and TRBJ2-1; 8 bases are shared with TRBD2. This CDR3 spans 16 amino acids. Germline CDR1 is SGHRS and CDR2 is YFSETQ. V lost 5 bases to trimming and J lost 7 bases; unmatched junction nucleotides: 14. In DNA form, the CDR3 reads TGCGCCAGCAGACAGCTAGCGGGCCCCCAGGGGAATGAGCAGTTCTTC. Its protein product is CASRQLAGPQGNEQFF.

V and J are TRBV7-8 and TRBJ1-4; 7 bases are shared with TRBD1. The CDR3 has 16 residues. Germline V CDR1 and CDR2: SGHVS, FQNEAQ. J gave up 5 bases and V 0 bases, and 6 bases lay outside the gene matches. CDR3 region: CASSLAYGTENEKLFF. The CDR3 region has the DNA TGTGCCAGCAGCTTAGCTTATGGGACAGAAAATGAAAAACTGTTTTTT.

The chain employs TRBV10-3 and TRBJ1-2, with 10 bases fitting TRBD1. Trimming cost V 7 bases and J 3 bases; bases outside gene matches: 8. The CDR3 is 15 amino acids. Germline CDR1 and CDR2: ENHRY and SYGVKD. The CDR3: CAIMNPGTGDYGYTF. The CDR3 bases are TGTGCCATCATGAATCCCGGGACAGGGGACTATGGCTACACCTTC.

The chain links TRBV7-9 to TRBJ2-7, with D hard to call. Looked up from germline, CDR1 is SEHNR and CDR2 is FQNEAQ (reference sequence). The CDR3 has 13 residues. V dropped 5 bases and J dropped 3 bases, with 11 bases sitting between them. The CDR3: CASSPPTVYEQYF. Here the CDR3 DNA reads TGTGCCAGCAGCCCCCCTACGGTCTACGAGCAGTACTTC.